This is a list of T cell receptor beta chains from one sample in a study of T cell repertoires and HLA-DP antigens. Using immunoSEQ multiplex PCR, the repertoire was profiled, and TCRdb retains in-frame clones only, with some absent. The sample has some 89,000 clones; approximately 86% are singletons. Antigens for these TCRs are unknown. What was sequenced was CD4+ T cells from PBMCs. All receptors come from a man aged 50 to 59 in good health and CMV-seronegative. The CDR3 runs from the conserved cysteine through the conserved F or W. D genes are given only for firm matches. Expanded clones get a size class; other rows say once, few or many, or leave the size out.

D gene | J gene | V gene | clone size | CDR3 protein | CDR3 DNA
. | TRBJ2-2 | TRBV18 | . | CASSPGLYTGELFF | TGTGCCAGCTCACCAGGGCTGTACACCGGGGAGCTGTTTTTT
. | TRBJ2-7 | TRBV19 | . | CASSMRQAHSYEQYF | TGTGCCAGTAGTATGAGGCAGGCGCACTCCTACGAGCAGTACTTC
TRBD1 | TRBJ2-3 | TRBV14 | . | CASSRTGTGGAYRADTQYF | TGTGCCAGCAGCCGAACCGGGACAGGGGGCGCTTATAGGGCAGATACGCAGTATTTT
. | TRBJ2-1 | TRBV5-8 | . | CASTALSNEQFF | TGTGCCAGCACCGCCCTAAGCAATGAGCAGTTCTTC
. | TRBJ1-5 | TRBV7-3 | . | CASSTGPNQPQHF | TGTGCCAGCAGCACGGGTCCGAATCAGCCCCAGCATTTT
. | TRBJ2-2 | TRBV6-6 | once | CASSRGQWVYTGELFF | TGTGCCAGCAGTAGAGGACAGTGGGTTTACACCGGGGAGCTGTTTTTT
. | TRBJ2-1 | TRBV5-4 | once | CASSLEGAYNEQFF | TGTGCCAGCAGCTTGGAGGGAGCCTACAATGAGCAGTTCTTC
. | TRBJ2-2 | TRBV6-6 | . | CASSQTGSAGELFF | TGTGCCAGCAGCCAAACAGGGTCGGCCGGGGAGCTGTTTTTT
. | TRBJ1-5 | TRBV30 | . | CAWSEGGASNQPQHF | TGTGCCTGGAGTGAAGGAGGGGCTAGCAATCAGCCCCAGCATTTT
. | TRBJ1-4 | TRBV5-1 | . | CASSPGGPNEKLFF | TGCGCCAGCAGCCCGGGGGGCCCTAATGAAAAACTGTTTTTT
. | TRBJ1-2 | TRBV9 | . | CASSVDTRATGGYTF | TGTGCCAGCAGCGTAGATACCCGGGCCACTGGTGGCTACACCTTC
. | TRBJ2-3 | TRBV6-1 | . | CASSEWRVTQYF | TGTGCCAGCAGTGAATGGAGAGTTACGCAGTATTTT
. | TRBJ2-1 | TRBV6-1 | . | CASSVEQSPYNEQFF | TGTGCCAGCAGTGTCGAGCAATCCCCCTACAATGAGCAGTTCTTC
TRBD1 | TRBJ2-2 | TRBV5-1 | once | CASSPRTGIVGELFF | TGCGCCAGCAGCCCTAGGACAGGGATTGTCGGGGAGCTGTTTTTT
. | TRBJ2-7 | TRBV10-2 | . | CASSESDRYAYEQYF | TGCGCCAGCAGTGAGTCGGACCGCTACGCCTACGAGCAGTACTTC
. | TRBJ1-4 | TRBV4-3 | . | CASSQVWNGKLFF | TGCGCCAGCAGCCAAGTTTGGAATGGGAAACTGTTTTTT
. | TRBJ1-2 | TRBV16 | . | CASSQFPGQGGYTF | TGTGCCAGCAGCCAATTCCCAGGGCAGGGCGGCTACACCTTC
TRBD1 | TRBJ1-2 | TRBV27 | once | CASSFNPGQDRGYTF | TGTGCCAGCAGTTTCAACCCGGGACAGGATCGAGGCTACACCTTC
. | TRBJ2-1 | TRBV2 | . | CASRGGWGFSYNEQFF | TGTGCCAGCAGGGGTGGCTGGGGATTCTCCTACAATGAGCAGTTCTTC
. | TRBJ1-5 | TRBV18 | once | CASSPTGGNQPQHF | TGTGCCAGCTCACCAACGGGGGGCAATCAGCCCCAGCATTTT
. | TRBJ2-3 | TRBV5-1 | once | CASSNPRDFTQYF | TGCGCCAGCAGCAACCCTCGGGACTTTACGCAGTATTTT
TRBD1 | TRBJ1-3 | TRBV19 | few | CASTDHRGRAGNTIYF | TGTGCCAGTACCGATCACAGGGGGCGCGCTGGAAACACCATATATTTT
. | TRBJ2-2 | TRBV7-2 | once | CASSFNGAGELFF | TGTGCCAGCAGCTTTAACGGGGCCGGGGAGCTGTTTTTT
. | TRBJ2-1 | TRBV7-9 | . | CASSLEAKNNEQFF | TGTGCCAGCAGCTTAGAGGCGAAAAACAATGAGCAGTTCTTC
. | TRBJ1-1 | TRBV7-2 | once | CASSLGVGGVTEAFF | TGTGCCAGCAGCTTAGGAGTAGGGGGGGTCACTGAAGCTTTCTTT
. | TRBJ1-5 | TRBV30 | few | CAWSVHSSGKNQPQHF | TGTGCCTGGAGTGTCCATTCCAGTGGTAAGAATCAGCCCCAGCATTTT
. | TRBJ2-3 | TRBV9 | . | CASSRSVGDTQYF | TGTGCCAGCAGCCGCTCGGTGGGGGATACGCAGTATTTT
. | TRBJ1-1 | TRBV29-1 | few | CSVDRAGTEAFF | TGCAGCGTTGACAGGGCGGGGACTGAAGCTTTCTTT